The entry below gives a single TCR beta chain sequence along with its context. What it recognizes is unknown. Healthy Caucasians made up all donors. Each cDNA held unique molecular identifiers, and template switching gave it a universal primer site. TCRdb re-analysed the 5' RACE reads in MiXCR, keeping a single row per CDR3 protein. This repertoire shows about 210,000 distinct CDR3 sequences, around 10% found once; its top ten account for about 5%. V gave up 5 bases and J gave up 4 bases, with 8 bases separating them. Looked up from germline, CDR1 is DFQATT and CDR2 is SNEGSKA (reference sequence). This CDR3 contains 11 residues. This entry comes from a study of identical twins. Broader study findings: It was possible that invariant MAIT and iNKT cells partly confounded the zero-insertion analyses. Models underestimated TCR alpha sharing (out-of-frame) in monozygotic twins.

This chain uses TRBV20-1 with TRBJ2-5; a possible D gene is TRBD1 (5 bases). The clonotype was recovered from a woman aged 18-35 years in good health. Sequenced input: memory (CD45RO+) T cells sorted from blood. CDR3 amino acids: CSAVRAETQYF. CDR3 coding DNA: TGCAGTGCTGTCAGGGCAGAGACCCAGTACTTC.